The 24 T cell receptor beta chains given below trace back to one sample, sequenced in a study of a mutant IDH1 vaccine in newly diagnosed glioma. Specified time point: week 23, last vaccination. A 20-mer mutant IDH1 peptide at 300 ug was injected subcutaneously with topical imiquimod. Their antigens are not known. Profiling relied on immunoSEQ multiplex PCR, and the TCRdb table lists in-frame clones only, not all of them. The repertoire includes roughly 51,000 clones, 81% of them detected once, and roughly 8.4% sits in the top ten. The sample in question was PBMCs, obtained from a glioma patient whose treatment included an IDH1 peptide vaccine. The source of these receptors is a woman in her 40s with glioma. Some clones in this sample may be carry-over from other donors' samples.

The V gene is TRBV11-2, the J gene TRBJ2-7; the D gene is possibly TRBD2 (5 bases). The CDR3 totals 14 residues. In germline, CDR1 is SGHAT, CDR2 FQNNGV. V lost 1 base, J lost 3 bases, and 10 bases lay in between. The CDR3 bases are TGTGCCAGCAGCTTAGTTCTAGCAGACTACGAGCAGTACTTC. Protein product: CASSLVLADYEQYF.

The genes are TRBV29-1 and TRBJ1-5; the match to TRBD1 covers 8 bases. Trimming cost V 5 bases and J 4 bases; bases outside gene matches: 4. This CDR3 region has 13 residues. CDR1 and CDR2 from the germline V gene are SQVTM and ANQGSEA. The CDR3 is CSVRDRWNQPQHF. The CDR3 DNA is TGCAGCGTTAGGGACAGGTGGAATCAGCCCCAGCATTTT.

The genes are TRBV6-6 and TRBJ1-2; D remains ambiguous. Trimming pared 5 bases from V and 6 bases from J, leaving 4 bases between. Germline-derived CDR1 and CDR2 are MNHNY and SVGAGI (reference sequence). This CDR3 is 10 amino acids long. CDR3 DNA: TGTGCCAGCAGTAGAGATGGCTACACCTTC. It yields the protein CASSRDGYTF.

The chain combines TRBV5-4 with TRBJ2-6; D is ambiguous. From germline, CDR1 is SGHNT and CDR2 YYREEE (reference sequence). The CDR3 is 13 residues long. V was trimmed by 6 bases and J by 1 base, leaving 5 bases between them. The CDR3 DNA reads as TGTGCCAGCACCACATCTGGGGCCAACGTCCTGACTTTC. Its translation: CASTTSGANVLTF. Looking up the rest from reference TRBV5-4 and TRBJ2-6 gives the full variable domain: ETGVTQSPTHLIKTRGQQVTLRCSSQSGHNTVSWYQQALGQGPQFIFQYYREEENGRGNFPPRFSGLQFPNYSSELNVNALELDDSALYLCASTTSGANVLTFGAGSRLTVL.

The rearrangement joins TRBV27 to TRBJ2-7, with a weak D call TRBD2 (5 bases). Trimming left V 3 bases short and J 3 bases short, with 9 bases between. The length of the CDR3 is 13 residues. Looked up from germline, CDR1 is MNHEY and CDR2 is SMNVEV (reference sequence). In DNA form, the CDR3 reads TGTGCCAGCAGTTTGAGGGCTAGCTACGAGCAGTACTTC. Its protein is CASSLRASYEQYF.

This chain links TRBV5-4 with TRBJ2-5, with TRBD2 matching over 13 bases. V lost 3 bases and J lost 4; bases outside the gene matches: 6. The CDR3 is made up of 16 amino acids. CDR1 and CDR2 from the germline V gene are SGHNT and YYREEE (reference sequence). The CDR3: CASSSRTSGGGETQYF. The CDR3 region has the DNA TGTGCCAGCAGCTCTAGGACTAGCGGGGGAGGAGAGACCCAGTACTTC. The complete variable domain, with remaining parts taken from reference TRBV5-4 and TRBJ2-5, reads ETGVTQSPTHLIKTRGQQVTLRCSSQSGHNTVSWYQQALGQGPQFIFQYYREEENGRGNFPPRFSGLQFPNYSSELNVNALELDDSALYLCASSSRTSGGGETQYFGPGTRLLVL.

The rearrangement joins TRBV5-1 to TRBJ1-3; D gene uncertain. V shed 1 base and J shed 0 bases, with 8 bases lying between them. There are 15 residues in the CDR3. From germline, CDR1 is SGHRS and CDR2 YFSETQ. CDR3: CASSLWAGSGNTIYF. The CDR3 DNA is TGCGCCAGCAGCTTGTGGGCAGGCTCTGGAAACACCATATATTTT.

The rearrangement uses TRBV27 and TRBJ1-6; D uncertain. CDR1 and CDR2 (germline): MNHEY, SMNVEV (reference sequence). The V gene lost 0 bases and the J gene lost 3 bases, with 6 bases spanning the gap. The CDR3 consists of 15 residues. The CDR3 loop reads CASSLSGVYNSPLHF. The CDR3 coding sequence is TGTGCCAGCAGTTTATCTGGGGTCTATAATTCACCCCTCCACTTT.

This chain joins TRBV5-1 and TRBJ1-2, with 12 bases that match TRBD1. Per germline, CDR1 SGHRS and CDR2 YFSETQ. The CDR3 runs 16 residues. Trimming removed 4 bases from V and 5 bases from J; junction bases left unmatched: 9. The chain's CDR3 is CASSMGQGASWYGYTF. The CDR3 region has the DNA TGCGCCAGCAGCATGGGACAGGGGGCATCTTGGTATGGCTACACCTTC. Based on the CDR3 plus reference TRBV5-1 and TRBJ1-2, the full variable domain is KAGVTQTPRYLIKTRGQQVTLSCSPISGHRSVSWYQQTPGQGLQFLFEYFSETQRNKGNFPGRFSGRQFSNSRSEMNVSTLELGDSALYLCASSMGQGASWYGYTFGSGTRLTVV.

The chain combines TRBV27 with TRBJ2-7, with D possibly being TRBD1 (7 bases). Trimming shortened V by 3 bases and J by 4 bases, and 13 bases separated the two germline ends. Germline V lookup: CDR1 MNHEY, CDR2 SMNVEV (reference sequence). CDR3 size: 14 residues. CDR3 nucleotide sequence: TGTGCCAGCAGTTTCTCCAGGGGGACTTACGAGCAGTACTTC. Its protein product is CASSFSRGTYEQYF.

The rearrangement uses TRBV27 and TRBJ1-2; the match to TRBD1 covers 7 bases. V shed 5 bases, J shed 4 bases, and the junction held 10 bases outside the gene matches. Germline CDR1 MNHEY, CDR2 SMNVEV (reference sequence). The CDR3 covers 15 residues. CDR3 in DNA: TGTGCCAGCAGTAGTGGGGGCAGGGGGATCTATGGCTACACCTTC. Protein product: CASSSGGRGIYGYTF.

V gene TRBV27 combines with J gene TRBJ2-6; D possibly corresponds to TRBD1 (6 bases). V lost 5 bases, J lost 3 bases, and 17 bases lay in between. This CDR3 region has 17 residues. Germline V gene lookup returns CDR1 MNHEY and CDR2 SMNVEV (reference sequence). The CDR3 loop reads CASSIYQQGDGANVLTF. The CDR3, as DNA: TGTGCCAGCAGTATATACCAACAGGGAGATGGGGCCAACGTCCTGACTTTC.

This chain uses TRBV4-1 with TRBJ1-5, with D perhaps matching TRBD1 (5 bases). This CDR3 region has 14 residues. CDR1 and CDR2 (germline): MGHRA, YSYEKL. The germline V and J ends were trimmed by 3 bases and 4 bases, with 10 bases remaining between them. CDR3 DNA sequence: TGCGCCAGCAGCCAGGCAGGGTGGAATCAGCCCCAGCATTTT. Amino acids: CASSQAGWNQPQHF.

This clone was seen more than once but under ten times. The genes are TRBV6-4 and TRBJ1-1, with D possibly matching TRBD1 (6 bases). The CDR3 length is 14 residues. Germline-derived CDR1 and CDR2 are MRHNA and SNTAGT. V was shortened by 4 bases and J by 0 bases, with 9 bases between the two germline ends. CDR3 in amino acids: CASSVGGMNTEAFF. The CDR3 coding sequence is TGTGCCAGCAGTGTAGGGGGAATGAACACTGAAGCTTTCTTT.

The chain uses TRBV2 and TRBJ2-3; D perhaps matches TRBD1 (6 bases). The CDR3 is made up of 15 amino acids. Germline values: CDR1 SNHLY, CDR2 FYNNEI. V lost 3 bases, J lost 3 bases, and 13 bases lay in between. CDR3 sequence (DNA): TGTGCCAGCAGTGAGGGCAGGGGTTGGACAGATACGCAGTATTTT. Translation: CASSEGRGWTDTQYF.

CDR3 bases: TGTGCCAGTAGTCTCCCTGGGGAATTGTACGAGCAGTACTTC. It yields the protein CASSLPGELYEQYF. V gene TRBV19 combines with J gene TRBJ2-7; D unresolved. This CDR3 region has 14 residues. CDR1 and CDR2 from the germline V gene are LNHDA and SQIVND (reference sequence). With 5 bases removed from V and 4 bases from J, the gap between germline ends came to 15 bases.

V usage is TRBV18 and J usage is TRBJ2-7; 8 positions agree with TRBD2. With V trimmed by 2 bases and J by 5 bases, 5 bases remained unmatched. The CDR3 length is 14 residues. Germline V gives CDR1 KGHSH, CDR2 LQKENI. In DNA, the CDR3 is TGTGCCAGCTCACCATTTCGGGGGGGGCACGAGCAGTACTTC. It is translated as CASSPFRGGHEQYF.

V usage is TRBV7-9 and J usage is TRBJ2-5; tentatively, D is TRBD1 or TRBD2 (6 bases each). Trimming cost V 3 bases and J 2 bases, with 16 bases left between them. The CDR3 has 16 residues. Germline V gene sequence: CDR1 SEHNR, CDR2 FQNEAQ (reference sequence). The DNA of the CDR3 is TGTGCCAGCAGCTTTGTCCGGGGGCTAGGGCAAGAGACCCAGTACTTC. Protein: CASSFVRGLGQETQYF.

V usage is TRBV10-3 and J usage is TRBJ1-1; 7 bases are a match to TRBD1. V shed 6 bases, J shed 3 bases, and the junction held 10 bases outside the gene matches. Per the germline V gene, CDR1 is ENHRY and CDR2 is SYGVKD. The CDR3 is 15 amino acids. CDR3 sequence reads: CAIRDVGRGDTEAFF. The CDR3 DNA follows: TGTGCCATCAGGGACGTGGGCAGGGGGGACACTGAAGCTTTCTTT.

The chain links TRBV10-3 to TRBJ2-1; no reliable D call. The V end was cut by 0 bases, the J end by 0 bases, with 9 bases between. This CDR3 spans 16 amino acids. The germline CDR1 and CDR2 sequences are ENHRY and SYGVKD. The CDR3: CAISESPGSSYNEQFF. The CDR3 DNA sequence: TGTGCCATCAGTGAGTCCCCGGGTAGCTCCTACAATGAGCAGTTCTTC.

On this clone itself: At one end the junction does not follow the germline gene, possibly because of a read error. The chain joins TRBV30 to TRBJ1-1; a possible D gene is TRBD1 (6 bases). In germline, CDR1 is GTSNPN, CDR2 SVGIG (reference sequence). The CDR3 consists of 11 residues. The CDR3 reads CAWSARDTTVF. The CDR3 bases are TGTGCCTGGAGTGCCCGGGACACCACTGTCTTT.

The chain combines TRBV29-1 with TRBJ1-2; D perhaps matches TRBD1 (5 bases). The germline CDR1 and CDR2 sequences are SQVTM and ANQGSEA. The CDR3 extends over 12 amino acids. Trimming shortened V by 5 bases and J by 7 bases, and 14 bases separated the two germline ends. The CDR3 coding sequence is TGCAGCGTTTGGGGGGGGGAGCCTGGCTACACCTTC. Translation gives CSVWGGEPGYTF. Full variable domain (rest looked up from reference TRBV29-1 and TRBJ1-2): SAVISQKPSRDICQRGTSLTIQCQVDSQVTMMFWYRQQPGQSLTLIATANQGSEATYESGFVIDKFPISRPNLTFSTLTVSNMSPEDSSIYLCSVWGGEPGYTFGSGTRLTVV.

The CDR3 is CASSSDRNTEAFF. The DNA for the CDR3 is TGTGCCAGCAGCTCAGACAGAAACACTGAAGCTTTCTTT. V gene TRBV7-9 combines with J gene TRBJ1-1; maybe TRBD1 (5 bases). CDR1 is SEHNR and CDR2 is FQNEAQ in the germline V gene (reference sequence). The V end was cut by 4 bases, the J end by 2 bases, with 8 bases between. The length of the CDR3 is 13 residues.

V is TRBV5-1 and J is TRBJ1-3, with a weak D call TRBD1 (6 bases). V lost 2 bases and J lost 0, with 6 bases in between. Per germline, CDR1 SGHRS and CDR2 YFSETQ. The CDR3 spans 14 residues. CDR3 residues: CASSLGGSGNTIYF. Written as DNA, the CDR3 is TGCGCCAGCAGCTTAGGGGGCTCTGGAAACACCATATATTTT.